These T cell receptor beta chains were read from a single sample in a study of OX40 agonist ivuxolimab in advanced cancers. Here immunoSEQ multiplex PCR was the method, and the copy in TCRdb shows in-frame clones only, minus some. The table shows 110,000 or so clones, with approximately 90% occurring only once. Sequences were derived from CD4+ or CD8+ T cells sorted from blood, sampled in a trial of the OX40 agonist ivuxolimab. The receptor source for this set is an adult with an advanced solid tumor such as melanoma, head and neck, liver or kidney cancer. Both conserved end residues are part of each CDR3.

J	V	CDR3
TRBJ2-7	TRBV11-3	CASSLDPGLAKRKYF
TRBJ1-6	TRBV27	CASSLGKFTYNSPLHF
TRBJ2-7	TRBV11-2	CASSLEVNAVSSYEQYF
TRBJ2-5	TRBV5-1	CASIRTPRTQETQYF
TRBJ1-2	TRBV6-5	CASRPPGESYGYTF
TRBJ2-5	TRBV7-3	CASSLNSGPQETQYF
TRBJ1-1	TRBV2	CASHRGGWVEAFF
TRBJ2-1	TRBV18	CASSPPGTQDNEQFF
TRBJ2-5	TRBV7-6	CASSDGSQGRGQYF
TRBJ1-1	TRBV10-1	CASSGAGGARTEAFF
TRBJ1-1	TRBV30	CAWSPGNTEAFF
TRBJ2-3	TRBV30	CAWSVAGGPDTQYF
TRBJ2-5	TRBV5-6	CASSPWGLQETQYF
TRBJ2-7	TRBV6-5	CASKFVDGPYEQYF
TRBJ2-1	TRBV5-8	CASSLISGQGEQFF
TRBJ1-1	TRBV30	CAWSVWNTNTEAFF
TRBJ2-7	TRBV5-1	CASSPGTPGMEQYF
TRBJ1-6	TRBV30	CAWKGTGYSPLHF
TRBJ2-7	TRBV29-1	CSVKRGGAGEQYF
TRBJ2-1	TRBV11-3	CASSLPGTRNEQFF
TRBJ1-4	TRBV5-1	CASSPGGSPNEKLFF
TRBJ1-1	TRBV5-1	CASKPREGTAEAFF
TRBJ1-2	TRBV9	CASSPEGALNYGYTF
TRBJ1-2	TRBV19	CASDRGAGYTF
TRBJ1-1	TRBV7-9	CASSLGTTNTEAFF
TRBJ1-2	TRBV27	CASSKQGEYGYTF
TRBJ2-7	TRBV5-1	CASSLGGGQAYEQYF
TRBJ2-5	TRBV19	CASSVLGQGSRETQYF
TRBJ2-7	TRBV11-1	CASSSWNGDEQYF
TRBJ2-1	TRBV30	CAWRKGAGRYNEQFF
TRBJ1-3	TRBV7-8	CASSREGRQSSGNTIYF
TRBJ2-5	TRBV7-2	CASSSEGLAVQETQYF
TRBJ2-2	TRBV30	CAWSVRRGELFF
TRBJ2-1	TRBV18	CASTTASRLGNEQFF
TRBJ2-7	TRBV6-1	CASSETGGSYEQYF
TRBJ1-1	TRBV6-1	CASSSGTESTEAFF
TRBJ1-4	TRBV7-2	CASSLAGQGEKLFF
TRBJ2-7	TRBV30	CAWSGGGLYEQYF
TRBJ1-2	TRBV18	CASSPRDRISYTF
TRBJ1-2	TRBV6-5	CASSYGAARDGYTF
TRBJ2-5	TRBV29-1	CSVDGLLAGGSQETQYF
TRBJ2-3	TRBV18	CASSPPERGMGTDTQYF
TRBJ2-2	TRBV6-4	CATKTETTGELFF
TRBJ1-3	TRBV19	CASSISGHYSGNTIYF
TRBJ1-1	TRBV27	CASVQTPLNTEAFF
TRBJ2-5	TRBV9	CASSPGRRQGEETQYF
TRBJ2-3	TRBV5-1	CATRSGGTDTQYF
TRBJ1-4	TRBV6-6	CATQIGTDNEKLFF
TRBJ1-3	TRBV21-1	CASSKRRTTGLPEMYGNTIYF
TRBJ2-7	TRBV5-1	CASAAGQSYEQYF
TRBJ1-3	TRBV5-1	CASSLATDSGNTIYF
TRBJ2-1	TRBV6-1	CASSERAGEWNEQFF